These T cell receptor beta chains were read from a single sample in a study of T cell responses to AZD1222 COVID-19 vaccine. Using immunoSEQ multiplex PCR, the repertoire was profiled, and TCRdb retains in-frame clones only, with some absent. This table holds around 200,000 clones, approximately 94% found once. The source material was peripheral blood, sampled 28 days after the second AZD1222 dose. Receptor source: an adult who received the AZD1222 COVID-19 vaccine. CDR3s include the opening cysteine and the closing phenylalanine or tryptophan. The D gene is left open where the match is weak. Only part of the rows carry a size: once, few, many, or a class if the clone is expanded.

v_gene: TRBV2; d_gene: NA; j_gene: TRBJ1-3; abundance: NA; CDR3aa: CAGRPSSGNTIYF; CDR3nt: TGTGCCGGGAGGCCCTCCTCTGGAAACACCATATATTTT
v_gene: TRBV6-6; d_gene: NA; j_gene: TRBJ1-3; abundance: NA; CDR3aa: CASSYSDTGTGNTIYF; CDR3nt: TGTGCCAGCAGTTACTCGGACACTGGCACTGGAAACACCATATATTTT
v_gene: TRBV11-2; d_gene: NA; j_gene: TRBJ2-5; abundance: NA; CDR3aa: CASSLEETQYF; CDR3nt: TGTGCCAGCAGCTTGGAGGAGACCCAGTACTTC
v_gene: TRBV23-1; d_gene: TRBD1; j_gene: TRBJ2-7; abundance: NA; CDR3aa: CASSLQGARLSYEQYF; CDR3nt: TGCGCCAGCAGTCTCCAGGGGGCGCGTCTCTCCTACGAGCAGTACTTC
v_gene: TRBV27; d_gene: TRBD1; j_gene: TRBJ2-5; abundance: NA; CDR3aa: CASSEGQGYQETQYF; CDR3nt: TGTGCCAGTTCGGAGGGACAGGGGTACCAAGAGACCCAGTACTTC
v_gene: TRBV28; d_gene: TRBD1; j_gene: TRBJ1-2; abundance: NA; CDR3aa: CASRGRRGQGANYGYTF; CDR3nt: TGTGCCAGCAGGGGAAGGAGGGGGCAGGGTGCTAACTATGGCTACACCTTC
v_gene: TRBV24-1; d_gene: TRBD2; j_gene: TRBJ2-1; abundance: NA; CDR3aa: CATSDFKTSGDNEQFF; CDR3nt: TGTGCCACCAGTGATTTCAAAACTAGCGGGGATAATGAGCAGTTCTTC
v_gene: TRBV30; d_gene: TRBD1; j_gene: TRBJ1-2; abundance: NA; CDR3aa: CAWNSGTGYFLGYTF; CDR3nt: TGTGCCTGGAACTCCGGGACAGGGTATTTTCTTGGCTACACCTTC
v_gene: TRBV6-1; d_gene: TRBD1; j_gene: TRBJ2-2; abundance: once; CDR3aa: CASSATWTGLNTGELFF; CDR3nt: TGTGCCAGCAGTGCCACTTGGACAGGGTTGAACACCGGGGAGCTGTTTTTT
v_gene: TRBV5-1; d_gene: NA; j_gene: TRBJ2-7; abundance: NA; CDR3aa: CASSLVEGAVLYEQYF; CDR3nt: TGCGCCAGCAGCTTGGTAGAGGGAGCCGTCCTCTACGAGCAGTACTTC
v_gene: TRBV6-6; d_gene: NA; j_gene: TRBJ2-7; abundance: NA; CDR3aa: CASSYSRAAAYEQYF; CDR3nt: TGTGCCAGCAGTTACTCTCGGGCTGCAGCCTACGAGCAGTACTTC
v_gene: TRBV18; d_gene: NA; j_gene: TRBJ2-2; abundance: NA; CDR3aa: CASSPVVTGTGELFF; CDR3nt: TGTGCCAGCTCACCGGTAGTGACCGGCACCGGGGAGCTGTTTTTT
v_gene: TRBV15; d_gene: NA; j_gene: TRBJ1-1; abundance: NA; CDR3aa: CATSAPRGNLMNTEAFF; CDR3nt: TGTGCCACCAGCGCCCCACGGGGCAATTTGATGAACACTGAAGCTTTCTTT
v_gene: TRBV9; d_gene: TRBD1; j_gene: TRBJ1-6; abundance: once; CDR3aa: CASSVEQGASPLHF; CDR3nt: TGTGCCAGCAGCGTAGAACAGGGGGCTTCACCCCTCCACTTT
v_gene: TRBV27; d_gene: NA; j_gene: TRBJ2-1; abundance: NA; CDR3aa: CASSTRDNEQFF; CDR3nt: TGTGCCAGCAGTACCAGGGATAATGAGCAGTTCTTC
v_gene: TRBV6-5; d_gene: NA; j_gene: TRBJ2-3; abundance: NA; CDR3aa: CASSHPSTDTQYF; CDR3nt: TGTGCCAGCAGTCACCCTAGCACAGATACGCAGTATTTT
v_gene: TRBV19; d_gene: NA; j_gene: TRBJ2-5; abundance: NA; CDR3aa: CASSIGGETQYF; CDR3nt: TGTGCCAGTAGTATCGGAGGAGAGACCCAGTACTTC
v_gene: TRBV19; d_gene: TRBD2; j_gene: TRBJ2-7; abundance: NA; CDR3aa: CASSARTSGEDEQYF; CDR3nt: TGTGCCAGTAGTGCTCGGACTAGCGGAGAAGACGAGCAGTACTTC
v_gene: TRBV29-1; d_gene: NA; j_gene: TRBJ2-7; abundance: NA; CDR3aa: CSVTGTEGYEQYF; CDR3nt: TGCAGCGTGACCGGGACGGAGGGTTACGAGCAGTACTTC
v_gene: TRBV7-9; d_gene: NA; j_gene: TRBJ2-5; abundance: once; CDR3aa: CASSLGEGTQYF; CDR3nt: TGTGCCAGCAGCCTAGGGGAAGGGACCCAGTACTTC
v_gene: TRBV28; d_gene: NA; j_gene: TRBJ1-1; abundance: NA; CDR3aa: CASSLVQLLYTEAFF; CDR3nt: TGTGCCAGCAGTTTAGTTCAACTGCTCTACACTGAAGCTTTCTTT
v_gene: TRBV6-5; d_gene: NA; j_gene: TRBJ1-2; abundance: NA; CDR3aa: CASSYFRDLNYGYTF; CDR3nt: TGTGCCAGCAGTTACTTCCGCGACCTTAACTATGGCTACACCTTC
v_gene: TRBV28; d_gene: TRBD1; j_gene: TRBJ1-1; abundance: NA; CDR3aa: CASVTQGAWGTEAFF; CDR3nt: TGTGCCAGCGTCACACAGGGGGCGTGGGGCACTGAAGCTTTCTTT
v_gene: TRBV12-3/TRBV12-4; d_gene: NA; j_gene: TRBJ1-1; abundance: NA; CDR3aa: CASSLGPEAFF; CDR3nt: TGTGCCAGCAGTCTTGGACCCGAAGCTTTCTTT
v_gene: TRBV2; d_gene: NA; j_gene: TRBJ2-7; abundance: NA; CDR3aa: CASSPPRLVASYEQYF; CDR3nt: TGTGCCAGCAGTCCCCCACGACTAGTGGCCTCCTACGAGCAGTACTTC